A selection of T cell receptor beta chains follows, all from one sample in a study of shared clonotypes between healthy human individuals. The protocol was immunoSEQ multiplex PCR, while the TCRdb copy is restricted to in-frame clones and leaves out a portion. The repertoire consists of roughly 2.6 million clones, with around nine tenths occurring once and the leading ten covering about 0.13%. The sample consisted of naive CD4+ T cells sorted from blood. These receptors were obtained from a man younger than 35 in good health. Each CDR3 is given with its conserved first and last residue. A row's size may be missing; if present it is once, few, many or a size class.

v_gene	j_gene	abundance	CDR3aa
TRBV5-1	TRBJ2-1	NA	CASSLEQGGYEQFF
TRBV2	TRBJ1-4	NA	CASRFESGAGEKLFF
TRBV7-3	TRBJ2-7	once	CASSAGTGSEQYF
TRBV7-2	TRBJ1-2	NA	CASSRGQGAMGYTF
TRBV4-1	TRBJ2-5	NA	CASSLPSDLRDQETQYF
TRBV5-5	TRBJ1-2	NA	CASTRDVLNYGYTF
TRBV6-1	TRBJ1-1	NA	CASSVGPSLMSEAFF
TRBV15	TRBJ2-7	NA	CATSRPGDSYEQYF
TRBV19	TRBJ2-5	NA	CASSITMGTETQYF
TRBV21-1	TRBJ1-4	few	CASKTGVLTYF
TRBV2	TRBJ2-1	NA	CASSVLTSGSLFF
TRBV15	TRBJ2-1	NA	CATSRVRVNEQFF
TRBV18	TRBJ2-7	NA	CASSPSRTGDHEQYF
TRBV29-1	TRBJ1-1	NA	CSGSDRGLRDTEAFF
TRBV6-6	TRBJ2-7	NA	CASSYLGQGNEQYF
TRBV7-2	TRBJ2-1	NA	CASSRESGDYNEQFF
TRBV28	TRBJ1-6	NA	CASSSPGTGVPLWNSPLHF
TRBV15	TRBJ1-5	NA	CATSRDSQGAYQPQHF
TRBV7-3	TRBJ2-1	once	CASSLESGGALANEQFF
TRBV6-6	TRBJ1-2	NA	CASSQPSYGYTF
TRBV19	TRBJ1-5	few	CASSIALQVSNQPQHF
TRBV2	TRBJ2-1	NA	CASRKGGTYNEQFF
TRBV5-1	TRBJ1-2	NA	CASSLVVSKVNGYTF
TRBV6-5	TRBJ1-6	NA	CASSGGGGSPLHF